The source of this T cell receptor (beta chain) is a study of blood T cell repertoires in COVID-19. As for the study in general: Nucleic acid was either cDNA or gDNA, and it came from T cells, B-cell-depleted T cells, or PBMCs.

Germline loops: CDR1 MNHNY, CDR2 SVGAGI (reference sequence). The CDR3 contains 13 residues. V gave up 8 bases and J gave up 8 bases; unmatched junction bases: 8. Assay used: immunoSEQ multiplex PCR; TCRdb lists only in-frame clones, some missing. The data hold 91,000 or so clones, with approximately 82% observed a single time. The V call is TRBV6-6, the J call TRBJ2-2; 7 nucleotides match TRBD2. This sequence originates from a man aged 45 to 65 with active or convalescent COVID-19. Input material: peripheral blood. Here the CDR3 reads CASSPGGSGELFF. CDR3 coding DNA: TGTGCCAGCTCCCCGGGGGGATCAGGGGAGCTGTTTTTT.